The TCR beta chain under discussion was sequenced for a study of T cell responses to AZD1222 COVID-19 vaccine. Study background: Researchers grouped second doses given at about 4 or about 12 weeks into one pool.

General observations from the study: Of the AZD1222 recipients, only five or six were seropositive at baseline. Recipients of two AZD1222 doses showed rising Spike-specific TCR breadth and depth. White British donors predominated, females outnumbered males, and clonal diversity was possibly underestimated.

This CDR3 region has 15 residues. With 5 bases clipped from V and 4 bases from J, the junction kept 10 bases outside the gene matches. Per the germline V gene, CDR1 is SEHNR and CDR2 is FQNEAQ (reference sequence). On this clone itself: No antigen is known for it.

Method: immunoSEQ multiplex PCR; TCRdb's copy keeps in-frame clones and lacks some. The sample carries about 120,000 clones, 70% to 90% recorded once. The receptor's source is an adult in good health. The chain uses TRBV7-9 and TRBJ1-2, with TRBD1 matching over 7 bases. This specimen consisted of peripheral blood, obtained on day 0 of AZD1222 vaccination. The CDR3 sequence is CASSAAQGDPYGYTF. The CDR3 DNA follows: TGTGCCAGCAGCGCCGCTCAGGGGGACCCCTATGGCTACACCTTC.